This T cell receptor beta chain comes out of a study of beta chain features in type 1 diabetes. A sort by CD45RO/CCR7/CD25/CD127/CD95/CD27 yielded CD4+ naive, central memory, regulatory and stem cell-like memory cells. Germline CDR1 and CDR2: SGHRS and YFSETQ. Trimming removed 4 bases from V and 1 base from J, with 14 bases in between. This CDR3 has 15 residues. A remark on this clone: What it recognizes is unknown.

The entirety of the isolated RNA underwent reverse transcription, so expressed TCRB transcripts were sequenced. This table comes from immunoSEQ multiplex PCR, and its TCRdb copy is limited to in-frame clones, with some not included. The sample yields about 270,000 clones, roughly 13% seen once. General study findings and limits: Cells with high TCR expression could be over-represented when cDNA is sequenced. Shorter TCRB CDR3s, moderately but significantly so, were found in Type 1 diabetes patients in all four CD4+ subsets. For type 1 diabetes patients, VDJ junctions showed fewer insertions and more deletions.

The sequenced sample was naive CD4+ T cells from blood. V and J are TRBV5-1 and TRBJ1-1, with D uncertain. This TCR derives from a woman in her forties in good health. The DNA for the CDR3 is TGCGCCAGCAGCCTCCAAGGAGCGAGGAACACTGAAGCTTTCTTT. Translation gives CASSLQGARNTEAFF.